A single sample gave rise to the 15 T cell receptor beta chains below, sequenced in a study of shared clonotypes between healthy human individuals. TCRdb's copy holds only in-frame clones and misses some; the assay was immunoSEQ multiplex PCR. The sample carries roughly 2.1 million clones, about 92% recorded once. CD45RO-negative, CCR7-selected cells formed the naive CD8 fraction, which excluded terminally differentiated effector memory CD45RA+ cells. The specimen was naive CD8+ T cells from PBMCs. All receptors come from a man aged 18 to 30 in good health. Some clones in this sample may be carry-over from other donors' samples.

The chain combines TRBV19 with TRBJ2-1; the match to TRBD2 covers 7 bases. Losses at the gene ends were 1 base for V and 4 bases for J; bases not matched to a gene: 7. The germline V gene encodes CDR1 LNHDA and CDR2 SQIVND (reference sequence). This CDR3 has 16 residues. CDR3 DNA sequence: TGTGCCAGTAGTATAGCCCGGGAGGCCTCTTACAATGAGCAGTTCTTC. Protein product: CASSIAREASYNEQFF.

This chain links TRBV28 with TRBJ2-3; 7 nucleotides agree with TRBD1. This CDR3 contains 19 residues. Losses at the gene ends were 2 bases for V and 2 bases for J; bases not matched to a gene: 16. Germline lookup yields CDR1 MDHEN and CDR2 SYDVKM. The CDR3 DNA sequence: TGTGCCAGCAGTTTAGTCGTAGGGGGCTTCAACCTACTCACAGATACGCAGTATTTT. Translating it yields CASSLVVGGFNLLTDTQYF.

The chain links TRBV19 to TRBJ2-1, with TRBD2 identical over 9 bases. Germline V lookup: CDR1 LNHDA, CDR2 SQIVND (reference sequence). The CDR3 covers 17 residues. Trimming removed 3 bases from V and 0 bases from J; junction bases left unmatched: 6. Here the CDR3 DNA reads TGTGCCAGTAGTATTGACCGACTAGCGGCCTCCTACAATGAGCAGTTCTTC. Its protein product is CASSIDRLAASYNEQFF.

A note on this clone: This same CDR3 is encoded by further DNA sequences in the sample. The chain uses TRBV9 and TRBJ2-1; D possibly corresponds to TRBD2 (5 bases). The CDR3 runs to 14 residues. V gave up 0 bases and J gave up 7 bases, with 11 bases separating them. Germline CDR1 reads SGDLS; CDR2 reads YYNGEE. The CDR3, as DNA: TGTGCCAGCAGCGTAGGAGGGTCGACGAATGAGCAGTTCTTC. It specifies CASSVGGSTNEQFF.

The V call is TRBV7-6, the J call TRBJ2-1; unclear D gene. The CDR3 contains 14 residues. V was pared by 5 bases and J by 6 bases, with 14 bases between. Germline-derived CDR1 and CDR2 are SGHVS and FNYEAQ. This CDR3 is CASSPLINFNEQFF. In DNA, the CDR3 is TGTGCCAGCAGCCCGTTGATAAATTTCAATGAGCAGTTCTTC.

The V gene is TRBV19, the J gene TRBJ2-2; TRBD2 agrees at 9 bases. After removal of 6 bases from V and 8 bases from J, the junction contained 16 bases not matched to a gene. The CDR3 extends over 17 amino acids. Germline lookup yields CDR1 LNHDA and CDR2 SQIVND (reference sequence). CDR3 in amino acids: CASRMTIGREGPGELFF. CDR3 nucleotides: TGTGCCAGTAGGATGACCATTGGGCGGGAGGGCCCTGGGGAGCTGTTTTTT.

The chain employs TRBV28 and TRBJ2-5, with D possibly TRBD2 on 5 matching bases. V lost 5 bases to trimming and J lost 5 bases, with 15 bases between them. The CDR3 runs 14 residues. The germline V gene encodes CDR1 MDHEN and CDR2 SYDVKM. The CDR3 DNA follows: TGTGCCAGCAGTCGCGGGCCCCTGGGTGAGACCCAGTACTTC. This codes for CASSRGPLGETQYF. The full variable domain, in which reference TRBV28 and TRBJ2-5 provide the parts outside the CDR3, is DVKVTQSSRYLVKRTGEKVFLECVQDMDHENMFWYRQDPGLGLRLIYFSYDVKMKEKGDIPEGYSVSREKKERFSLILESASTNQTSMYLCASSRGPLGETQYFGPGTRLLVL.

A few counts support this clone. The chain uses TRBV4-2 and TRBJ1-1; possibly TRBD1 for D (5 bases). Germline CDR1 LGHNA, CDR2 YNFKEQ. Deletions cut 3 bases from V and 8 bases from J, with 16 bases between. The CDR3 covers 14 residues. CDR3 protein: CASSHLTLTAEAFF. The CDR3 DNA follows: TGTGCCAGCAGCCACCTCACCCTGACAGCGGAAGCTTTCTTT.

This chain uses TRBV27 with TRBJ1-1; 8 positions match TRBD1. Germline V lookup: CDR1 MNHEY, CDR2 SMNVEV (reference sequence). J gave up 1 base and V 5 bases, and 6 bases lay outside the gene matches. This CDR3 has 15 residues. The CDR3 is CASSLRQGSNTEAFF. The DNA for the CDR3 is TGTGCCAGCAGTCTAAGACAGGGGTCGAACACTGAAGCTTTCTTT.

The rearrangement links TRBV11-3 to TRBJ2-2, with D possibly TRBD1 on 5 matching bases. The V end was cut by 2 bases, the J end by 4 bases, with 14 bases between. Germline assignment: CDR1 SGHNT and CDR2 YENEEA. CDR3 size: 16 residues. Here the CDR3 reads CASSLPKGKGTGELFF. The CDR3 coding sequence is TGTGCCAGCAGCTTACCTAAGGGGAAGGGCACCGGGGAGCTGTTTTTT.

Concerning this clone itself: Other DNA sequences in this specimen translate into the identical CDR3. The chain carries TRBV7-9 and TRBJ2-5; D is perhaps TRBD2 (5 bases). V lost 5 bases to trimming and J lost 1 base, with 11 bases between them. This CDR3 is built from 14 residues. Germline loops: CDR1 SEHNR, CDR2 FQNEAQ (reference sequence). The CDR3 DNA reads TGTGCCAGCAGCCCACCGGGGTCCCAAGAGACCCAGTACTTC. Protein: CASSPPGSQETQYF.

The chain joins TRBV5-5 to TRBJ1-2; TRBD1 is a possible D gene (5 bases). From germline, CDR1 is SGHKS and CDR2 YYEKEE (reference sequence). This CDR3 contains 17 residues. Deletions cut 2 bases from V and 5 bases from J, with 22 bases between. CDR3 region: CASSFGAGNDTHYGYTF. The CDR3 nucleotides read TGTGCCAGCAGCTTTGGTGCAGGGAATGATACTCATTATGGCTACACCTTC.

The chain links TRBV6-1 to TRBJ2-7, with 9 bases matching TRBD2. With V trimmed by 8 bases and J by 6 bases, 8 bases remained unmatched. CDR1 and CDR2 (germline): MNHNS, SASEGT. The CDR3 consists of 13 residues. DNA of the CDR3: TGTGCCAGCCGCCGACTAGCGGATTTCGAGCAGTACTTC. Protein sequence: CASRRLADFEQYF.

This chain links TRBV28 with TRBJ2-2, with D perhaps matching TRBD2 (6 bases). Trimming stripped 3 bases from V and 1 base from J, with 9 bases between. CDR3 length: 15 residues. From germline, CDR1 is MDHEN and CDR2 SYDVKM. The CDR3 loop is CASSFWRENTGELFF. The CDR3 bases are TGTGCCAGCAGTTTCTGGCGGGAGAACACCGGGGAGCTGTTTTTT.

The chain joins TRBV7-2 to TRBJ2-1; D gene uncertain. This CDR3 comprises 13 residues. Germline-derived CDR1 and CDR2 are SGHTA and FQGNSA. Trimming took off 1 base at V and 5 bases at J, with 6 bases between the two ends. CDR3 bases: TGTGCCAGCAGCTTAGTTGGAGACAATGAGCAGTTCTTC. Its protein is CASSLVGDNEQFF.